The rows below give T cell receptor beta chains drawn from one sample of a study of coeliac disease. Generated by immunoSEQ multiplex PCR, the TCRdb table keeps only in-frame clones and is missing some. The data contain about 4,700 clones, about 61% of them singletons. The sample was lamina propria lymphocytes from the gut. The receptors here all came from a woman in her seventies with celiac disease. CDR3s include the opening cysteine and the closing phenylalanine or tryptophan. D genes are given only for firm matches. For some rows the clone size is stated as once, few or many, or as a class when expanded; others skip it.

>TRBV25-1|-|13|TRBJ1-2|-
CASSTTGQNGYTF
TGTGCCAGCAGCACTACGGGTCAGAATGGCTACACCTTC
>TRBV6-5|-|13|TRBJ2-7|TRBD1
CASILDRGQEQYF
TGTGCCAGCATTCTAGACAGGGGGCAGGAGCAGTACTTC
>TRBV18|-|14|TRBJ2-5|-
CASSPSGQGREQYF
TGTGCCAGCTCACCATCGGGCCAGGGCCGAGAGCAGTACTTC
>TRBV2|-|14|TRBJ1-1|-
CASSESPPEAEAFF
TGTGCCAGCAGTGAAAGCCCCCCTGAGGCTGAAGCTTTCTTT
>TRBV5-4|-|16|TRBJ2-3|TRBD2
CASSPTSSSSTDTQYF
TGTGCCAGCAGCCCGACTAGCTCGTCAAGCACAGATACGCAGTATTTT
>TRBV7-6|-|13|TRBJ2-3|-
CASSLWPADTQYF
TGTGCCAGCAGCTTATGGCCCGCAGATACGCAGTATTTT
>TRBV9|-|13|TRBJ1-2|TRBD1
CASSPGTGQGYTF
TGTGCCAGCAGTCCCGGGACAGGGCAGGGCTACACCTTC
>TRBV7-9|-|15|TRBJ2-1|-
CASSLGHSTTDEQFF
TGTGCCAGCAGCTTAGGACACTCCACAACGGATGAGCAGTTCTTC
>TRBV4-2|-|16|TRBJ2-3|-
CASSRDGQKYTDTQYF
TGTGCCAGCAGCCGGGACGGACAGAAATACACAGATACGCAGTATTTT
>TRBV5-1|-|14|TRBJ2-3|-
CASTAGTSTDTQYF
TGCGCCAGCACCGCGGGGACTAGCACAGATACGCAGTATTTT
>TRBV18|once|16|TRBJ2-1|-
CASSRSTGSSYNEQFF
TGTGCCAGCTCACGGTCCACAGGGAGCTCCTACAATGAGCAGTTCTTC
>TRBV5-8|-|14|TRBJ1-1|-
CASSHRRGGTEAFF
TGTGCCAGCAGCCACAGGAGGGGAGGGACTGAAGCTTTCTTT
>TRBV9|few|14|TRBJ2-3|-
CASSVELATDTQYF
TGTGCCAGCAGCGTAGAGCTAGCGACAGATACGCAGTATTTT
>TRBV11-2|few|16|TRBJ1-3|-
CASSLIQATSGNTIYF
TGTGCCAGCAGCTTAATCCAGGCTACCTCTGGAAACACCATATATTTT
>TRBV15|few|16|TRBJ2-3|TRBD1
CATSPKGALRADTQYF
TGTGCCACCAGCCCGAAGGGGGCCCTGAGGGCAGATACGCAGTATTTT
>TRBV19|-|13|TRBJ2-7|TRBD1
CASTLDRDHEQYF
TGTGCCAGTACCCTGGACAGGGACCACGAGCAGTACTTC
>TRBV19|-|15|TRBJ2-3|TRBD1
CASSSDRRSTDTQYF
TGTGCCAGTAGTTCGGACAGGAGAAGCACAGATACGCAGTATTTT
>TRBV5-4|-|16|TRBJ1-6|-
CASSEGLPHGNSPLHF
TGTGCCAGCAGCGAGGGACTCCCGCACGGCAATTCACCCCTCCACTTT
>TRBV7-9|-|14|TRBJ1-1|-
CASSLLPGYTEAFF
TGTGCCAGCAGTCTTCTCCCAGGGTACACTGAAGCTTTCTTT
>TRBV9|-|16|TRBJ1-2|-
CASSDTVLTGNYGYTF
TGTGCCAGCAGCGACACTGTCTTGACGGGGAACTATGGCTACACCTTC
>TRBV6-1|-|13|TRBJ1-4|TRBD1
CASRRTGFEKLFF
TGTGCCAGCAGAAGGACAGGGTTTGAAAAACTGTTTTTT
>TRBV11-2|-|15|TRBJ1-3|-
CASSATRGSGNTIYF
TGTGCCAGCAGCGCGACCAGGGGCTCTGGAAACACCATATATTTT
>TRBV7-9|-|14|TRBJ1-5|-
CASSLGQPNQPQHF
TGTGCCAGCAGCTTAGGACAGCCCAATCAGCCCCAGCATTTT
>TRBV25-1|few|13|TRBJ2-7|TRBD1
CASRDRGFYEQYF
TGTGCCAGCAGGGACAGGGGCTTCTACGAGCAGTACTTC
>TRBV9|few|18|TRBJ2-3|-
CASSVEPVGGWSTDTQYF
TGTGCCAGCAGCGTTGAACCGGTTGGGGGGTGGAGCACAGATACGCAGTATTTT
>TRBV7-7|few|15|TRBJ2-5|TRBD2
CASSPRTSPQETQYF
TGTGCCAGCAGCCCCCGGACTAGCCCCCAAGAGACCCAGTACTTC
>TRBV5-1|-|18|TRBJ2-2|TRBD1
CASSLEGTGGAGTGELFF
TGCGCCAGCAGCTTGGAAGGGACAGGGGGCGCCGGCACCGGGGAGCTGTTTTTT
>TRBV7-9|-|15|TRBJ1-1|TRBD1
CASSTRDRRGSEAFF
TGTGCCAGCAGCACGAGGGACAGAAGGGGGTCTGAAGCTTTCTTT
>TRBV7-8|-|13|TRBJ1-1|-
CASSLPGNTEAFF
TGTGCCAGCAGCTTACCAGGCAACACTGAAGCTTTCTTT
>TRBV2|-|15|TRBJ2-3|TRBD2
CASSWTSGHTDTQYF
TGTGCCAGCAGTTGGACTAGCGGACACACAGATACGCAGTATTTT
>TRBV27|few|16|TRBJ2-7|TRBD1
CASSLSHGDSSYEQYF
TGTGCCAGCAGTTTAAGTCACGGGGACAGCTCTTACGAGCAGTACTTC
>TRBV9|-|13|TRBJ1-1|-
CASSVDSGTEAFF
TGTGCCAGCAGCGTAGACTCAGGGACTGAAGCTTTCTTT
>TRBV5-1|-|14|TRBJ1-1|-
CASSSRTEGTEAFF
TGCGCCAGCAGCTCTCGGACAGAAGGCACTGAAGCTTTCTTT
>TRBV5-1|-|15|TRBJ1-2|-
CASSLTGTSVDGYTF
TGCGCCAGCAGCTTGACAGGGACTAGTGTGGATGGCTACACCTTC
>TRBV2|-|13|TRBJ1-2|-
CASSLGATPLNTF
TGTGCCAGCAGTCTGGGAGCGACCCCCTTGAACACCTTC
>TRBV4-3|-|15|TRBJ2-3|TRBD1
CASSQGQGVSDTQYF
TGCGCCAGCAGCCAAGGACAGGGGGTGTCAGATACGCAGTATTTT
>TRBV4-2|-|15|TRBJ1-1|TRBD1
CASSQGDSRTLGAFF
TGTGCCAGCAGCCAAGGGGACAGTAGAACACTGGGAGCTTTCTTT
>TRBV6-1|-|16|TRBJ2-7|-
CASSEGLDPTSYEQYF
TGTGCCAGCAGTGAAGGGTTAGACCCGACATCCTACGAGCAGTACTTC
>TRBV2|-|14|TRBJ1-1|TRBD1
CASSTTAGGTEAFF
TGTGCCAGCAGTACGACGGCAGGGGGGACTGAAGCTTTCTTT
>TRBV11-2|-|13|TRBJ1-2|TRBD1
CASRNTGQGGYTF
TGTGCCAGCAGGAATACAGGACAGGGCGGCTACACCTTC
>TRBV7-9|-|14|TRBJ2-7|TRBD2
CASSLTSASYEQYF
TGTGCCAGCAGCTTGACTAGCGCCTCCTACGAGCAGTACTTC
>TRBV28|-|15|TRBJ2-3|TRBD1
CASTPTGTVPDTQYF
TGTGCCAGCACCCCAACCGGGACAGTCCCAGATACGCAGTATTTT
>TRBV2|-|15|TRBJ2-4|TRBD2
CASSASGGVGNIQYF
TGTGCCAGCAGTGCTAGCGGGGGCGTGGGAAACATTCAGTACTTC
>TRBV27|-|17|TRBJ2-5|TRBD2
CASSLNQAAGGQETQYF
TGTGCCAGCAGTTTGAACCAGGCAGCGGGGGGCCAAGAGACCCAGTACTTC
>TRBV5-1|-|13|TRBJ1-2|TRBD1
CASSIGTDYGYTF
TGCGCCAGCAGCATCGGGACAGACTATGGCTACACCTTC
>TRBV4-1|few|11|TRBJ1-1|-
CASSPGAEAFF
TGCGCCAGCAGTCCCGGGGCTGAAGCTTTCTTT
>TRBV6-6|few|15|TRBJ1-2|TRBD1
CASSTPGDRLYGYTF
TGTGCCAGCAGTACCCCCGGGGACAGGCTTTATGGCTACACCTTC
>TRBV18|-|15|TRBJ2-3|TRBD1
CASSQGQGSTDTQYF
TGTGCCAGCTCACAGGGACAGGGGAGCACAGATACGCAGTATTTT
>TRBV5-6|-|16|TRBJ2-7|-
CASSFLRRRSSYEQYF
TGTGCCAGCAGCTTCCTGCGTCGTAGGAGCTCCTACGAGCAGTACTTC
>TRBV5-1|-|15|TRBJ2-5|TRBD2
CASSPGLAGGETQYF
TGCGCCAGCAGCCCGGGACTAGCGGGGGGAGAGACCCAGTACTTC
>TRBV7-9|few|16|TRBJ2-1|-
CASSLGSEAGSNEQFF
TGTGCCAGCAGCTTAGGTAGTGAGGCGGGGAGTAATGAGCAGTTCTTC
>TRBV30|-|13|TRBJ1-2|-
CAWSVAGGAGYTF
TGTGCCTGGAGTGTAGCGGGGGGGGCTGGCTACACCTTC
>TRBV19|-|12|TRBJ2-7|-
CASSWGGYEQYF
TGTGCCAGTAGTTGGGGCGGCTACGAGCAGTACTTC
>TRBV16|-|17|TRBJ1-6|-
CASSQSPAGAGNSPLHF
TGTGCCAGCAGCCAATCGCCGGCAGGGGCGGGTAATTCACCCCTCCACTTT